One sample yielded the 6 T cell receptor beta chains listed below, sequenced in a study of T cell changes during pregnancy in multiple sclerosis. Generated by immunoSEQ multiplex PCR, the TCRdb table keeps only in-frame clones and is missing some. Of more than 80,000 clones listed, less than 95% are singletons. The specimen comprised peripheral blood, sampled before pregnancy. These receptors were obtained from a female donor with multiple sclerosis, enrolled in a pregnancy study.

The rearrangement joins TRBV7-9 to TRBJ2-4; D might be TRBD2 (6 bases). Germline CDR1 SEHNR, CDR2 FQNEAQ (reference sequence). Trimming took 5 bases from V and 6 from J, leaving 17 bases between them. This CDR3 comprises 15 residues. CDR3 DNA sequence: TGTGCCAGCAGCACCGTTGGGGGGTACGGAAACATTCAGTACTTC. This translates into CASSTVGGYGNIQYF.

This sequence joins TRBV7-9 and TRBJ1-1, with 7 bases fitting TRBD1. The V gene end was trimmed by 3 bases and the J gene end by 1 base; junction bases not matched to a gene: 8. The germline V gene has CDR1 SEHNR and CDR2 FQNEAQ (reference sequence). The CDR3 is 16 residues long. CDR3 sequence: CASSLGTGVTNTEAFF. In DNA, the CDR3 is TGTGCCAGCAGCTTGGGTACAGGGGTGACGAACACTGAAGCTTTCTTT.

The chain links TRBV19 to TRBJ1-6, with D maybe TRBD1 (6 bases). Germline CDR1 reads LNHDA; CDR2 reads SQIVND (reference sequence). Trimming removed 3 bases from V and 14 bases from J, with 20 bases in between. This CDR3 has 15 residues. CDR3 sequence: CASSILWDTVGSLHF. The CDR3 DNA reads as TGTGCCAGTAGTATTTTGTGGGACACCGTGGGATCCCTCCACTTT.

V is TRBV7-6 and J is TRBJ1-5; 10 positions agree with TRBD1. Germline CDR1 SGHVS, CDR2 FNYEAQ. J gave up 5 bases and V 6 bases, and 4 bases lay outside the gene matches. This CDR3 region has 14 residues. In DNA, the CDR3 is TGTGCCAGCAGTAGACAGGGGGCTGATCAGCCCCAGCATTTT. Amino acids: CASSRQGADQPQHF.

V gene TRBV7-2 combines with J gene TRBJ2-5; 7 bases are a match to TRBD2. After removal of 1 base from V and 5 bases from J, the junction contained 10 bases not matched to a gene. The CDR3 runs to 16 residues. Germline V CDR1 and CDR2: SGHTA, FQGNSA. This chain's CDR3 is CASSLVAAGVGETQYF. The CDR3 coding sequence is TGTGCCAGCAGCTTAGTGGCTGCGGGGGTTGGGGAGACCCAGTACTTC.

The genes are TRBV7-2 and TRBJ2-1; 8 nucleotides match TRBD1. The CDR3 has 15 amino acids. Per the germline V gene, CDR1 is SGHTA and CDR2 is FQGNSA. The trim removed 3 bases at V and 9 bases at J, leaving 10 bases unmatched. The CDR3 nucleotides are TGTGCCAGCAGCTTTAAGGACAGGGTGGGGTCTGAGCAGTTCTTC. Its protein is CASSFKDRVGSEQFF.